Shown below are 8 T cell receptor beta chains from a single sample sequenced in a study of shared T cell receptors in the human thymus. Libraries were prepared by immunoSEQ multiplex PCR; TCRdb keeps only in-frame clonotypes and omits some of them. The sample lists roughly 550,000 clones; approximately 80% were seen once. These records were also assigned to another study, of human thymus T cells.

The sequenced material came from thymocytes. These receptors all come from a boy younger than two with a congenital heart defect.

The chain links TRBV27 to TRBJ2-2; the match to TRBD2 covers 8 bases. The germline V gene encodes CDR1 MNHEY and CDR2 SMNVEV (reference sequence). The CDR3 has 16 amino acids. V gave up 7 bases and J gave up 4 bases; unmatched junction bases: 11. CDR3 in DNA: TGTGCCAGCAACGCCGGGACTAGAAGTCCCACCGGGGAGCTGTTTTTT. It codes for CASNAGTRSPTGELFF.

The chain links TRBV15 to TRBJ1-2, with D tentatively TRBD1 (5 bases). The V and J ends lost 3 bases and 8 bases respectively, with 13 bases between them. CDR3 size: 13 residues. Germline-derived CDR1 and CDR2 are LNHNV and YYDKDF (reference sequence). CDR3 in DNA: TGTGCCACCAGCAGCAGGGCAATGGGAGGCTACACCTTC. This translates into CATSSRAMGGYTF.

CDR3 DNA sequence: TGTGCCAGCAGTCCGCCGGGGACAGGGGCCTACGAGCAGTACTTC. Translation: CASSPPGTGAYEQYF. The chain combines TRBV6-6 with TRBJ2-5, with 10 bases fitting TRBD1. The closer fit of TRBJ2-7 to the DNA end suggests the J call may be wrong. Germline-derived CDR1 and CDR2 are MNHNY and SVGAGI (reference sequence). This CDR3 has 15 amino acids.

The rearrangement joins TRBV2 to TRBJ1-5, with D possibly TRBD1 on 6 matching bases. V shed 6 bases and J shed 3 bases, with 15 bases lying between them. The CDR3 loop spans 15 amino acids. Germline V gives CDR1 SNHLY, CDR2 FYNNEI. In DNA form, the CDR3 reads TGTGCCAGCAGACTCACGGACAGCATCAATCAGCCCCAGCATTTT. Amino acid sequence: CASRLTDSINQPQHF.

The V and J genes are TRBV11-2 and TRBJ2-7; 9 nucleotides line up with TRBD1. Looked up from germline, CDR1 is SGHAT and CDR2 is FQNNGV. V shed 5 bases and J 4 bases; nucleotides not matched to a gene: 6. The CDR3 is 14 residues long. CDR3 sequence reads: CASSPYRGRYEQYF. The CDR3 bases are TGTGCCAGCAGCCCGTACAGGGGGCGATACGAGCAGTACTTC. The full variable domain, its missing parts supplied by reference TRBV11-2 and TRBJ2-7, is EAGVAQSPRYKIIEKRQSVAFWCNPISGHATLYWYQQILGQGPKLLIQFQNNGVVDDSQLPKDRFSAERLKGVDSTLKIQPAKLEDSAVYLCASSPYRGRYEQYFGPGTRLTVT.

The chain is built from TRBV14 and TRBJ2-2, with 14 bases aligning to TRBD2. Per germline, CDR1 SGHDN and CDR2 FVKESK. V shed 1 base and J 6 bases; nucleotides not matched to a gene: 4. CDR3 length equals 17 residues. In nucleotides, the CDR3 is TGTGCCAGCAGCCAAGCCGGGACTAGCGGGAGAGCCGGGGAGCTGTTTTTT. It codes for CASSQAGTSGRAGELFF.

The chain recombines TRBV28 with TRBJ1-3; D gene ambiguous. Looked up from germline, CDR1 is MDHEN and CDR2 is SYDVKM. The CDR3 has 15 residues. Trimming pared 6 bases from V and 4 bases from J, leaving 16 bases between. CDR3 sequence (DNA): TGTGCCAGCAGATTGCCGGGAGCTACCGGAAACACCATATATTTT. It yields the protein CASRLPGATGNTIYF.

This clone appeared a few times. CDR3 sequence: CSAPLGHYGYTF. The CDR3 bases are TGCAGCGCCCCGTTGGGGCACTATGGCTACACCTTC. The chain uses TRBV29-1 and TRBJ1-2, with D maybe TRBD1 (5 bases). The CDR3 runs 12 residues. The germline V and J ends were trimmed by 7 bases and 3 bases, with 12 bases remaining between them. CDR1 is SQVTM and CDR2 is ANQGSEA in the germline V gene.